This TCR beta chain was found in a study of cytomegalovirus exposure and HLA in healthy donors. Study-wide findings and caveats: With later analysis, a missense DCLRE1C variant became linked to TCR beta V- and J-gene trimming.

This clone was recorded once. Antigen: not known. CDR1 LNHDA and CDR2 SQIVND come from the germline V gene (reference sequence). The CDR3 spans 15 residues. V gave up 1 base and J gave up 3 bases; unmatched junction bases: 0. The primer mix had 60 Vbeta and 13 Jbeta primers. Here immunoSEQ multiplex PCR was the method, and the copy in TCRdb shows in-frame clones only, minus some. The sample has 90,000 to 120,000 clones, around 83% seen once. The chain carries TRBV19 and TRBJ2-1, with TRBD2 matching 10 bases. This receptor was identified in a woman between 18 and 30 years old in good health and CMV-seronegative. The specimen was PBMCs. For the CDR3, the DNA is TGTGCCAGTAGTATAGGGACTAGCGGCTACAATGAGCAGTTCTTC. Its translation is CASSIGTSGYNEQFF. Based on the CDR3 plus reference TRBV19 and TRBJ2-1, the full variable domain is DGGITQSPKYLFRKEGQNVTLSCEQNLNHDAMYWYRQDPGQGLRLIYYSQIVNDFQKGDIAEGYSVSREKKESFPLTVTSAQKNPTAFYLCASSIGTSGYNEQFFGPGTRLTVL.